This T cell receptor (beta chain) was recovered during a study of PD-L1 blockade in urothelial cancer. Germline CDR1 is SGHTS and CDR2 is YDEGEE. The CDR3 is 17 residues long. V was trimmed by 1 base and J by 0 bases, leaving 11 bases between them. Measured with immunoSEQ multiplex PCR; TCRdb has only the in-frame clones, and not every one. The repertoire has 70,000 to 80,000 clones, around four fifths of them found once; the top ten carry about 7.4%. Documented time point: pretreatment peripheral blood. Urothelial carcinoma affected the patients, and it was locally advanced or metastatic. V usage is TRBV5-8 and J usage is TRBJ2-6; perhaps TRBD1 as D (7 bases). The material sequenced was PBMCs, taken around atezolizumab (anti-PD-L1) treatment. The TCR sequence derives from a man aged 35 to 55 with urothelial cancer. For the CDR3, the DNA is TGTGCCAGCAGCTTGAGACAGGGAGGCTCTGGGGCCAACGTCCTGACTTTC. It specifies CASSLRQGGSGANVLTF.